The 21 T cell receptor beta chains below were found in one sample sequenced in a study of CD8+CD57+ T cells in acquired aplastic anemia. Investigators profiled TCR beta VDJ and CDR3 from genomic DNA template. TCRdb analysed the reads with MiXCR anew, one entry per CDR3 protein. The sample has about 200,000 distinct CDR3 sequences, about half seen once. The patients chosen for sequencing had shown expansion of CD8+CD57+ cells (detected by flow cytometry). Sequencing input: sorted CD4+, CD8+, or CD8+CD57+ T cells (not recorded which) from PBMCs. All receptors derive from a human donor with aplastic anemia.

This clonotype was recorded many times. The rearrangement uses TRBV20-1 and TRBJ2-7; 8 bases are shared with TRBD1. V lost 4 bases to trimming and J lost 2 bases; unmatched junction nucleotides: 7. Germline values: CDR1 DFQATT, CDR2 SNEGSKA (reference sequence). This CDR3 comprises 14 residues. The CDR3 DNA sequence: TGCAGTGCTACCTCAGGGGGCGCCCCCTACGAGCAGTACTTC. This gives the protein CSATSGGAPYEQYF.

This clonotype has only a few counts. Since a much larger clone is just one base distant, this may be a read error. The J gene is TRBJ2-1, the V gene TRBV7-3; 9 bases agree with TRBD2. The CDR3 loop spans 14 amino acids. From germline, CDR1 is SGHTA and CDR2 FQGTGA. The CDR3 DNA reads TGTGCCAGCAGCTCCAGCGGGGGGCAGCGGGAGCAGCTCTTC. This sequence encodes CASSSSGGQREQLF.

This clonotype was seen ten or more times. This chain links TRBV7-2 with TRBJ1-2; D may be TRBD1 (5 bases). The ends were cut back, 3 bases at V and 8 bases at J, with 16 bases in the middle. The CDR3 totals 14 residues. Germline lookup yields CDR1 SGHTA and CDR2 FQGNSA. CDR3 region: CASSLGGGDEGYTF. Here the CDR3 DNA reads TGTGCCAGCAGCTTGGGGGGAGGGGACGAGGGCTACACCTTC.

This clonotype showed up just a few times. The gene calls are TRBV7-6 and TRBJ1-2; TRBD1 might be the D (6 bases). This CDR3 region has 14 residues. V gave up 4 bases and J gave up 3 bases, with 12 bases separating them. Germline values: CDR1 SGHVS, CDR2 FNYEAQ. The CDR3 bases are TGTGCCAGCAGCTGGGGGTCAGGGGACTATGGCTACACCTTC. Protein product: CASSWGSGDYGYTF. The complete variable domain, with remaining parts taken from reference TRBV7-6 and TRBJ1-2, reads GAGVSQSPRYKVTKRGQDVALRCDPISGHVSLYWYRQALGQGPEFLTYFNYEAQQDKSGLPNDRFSAERPEGSISTLTIQRTEQRDSAMYRCASSWGSGDYGYTFGSGTRLTVV.

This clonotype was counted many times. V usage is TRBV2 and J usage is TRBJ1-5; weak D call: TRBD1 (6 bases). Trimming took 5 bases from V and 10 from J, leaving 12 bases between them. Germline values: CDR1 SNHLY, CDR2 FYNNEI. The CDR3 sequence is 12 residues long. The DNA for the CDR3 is TGTGCCAGCAGTAACCGGGACACCCCCCAGCATTTT. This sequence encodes CASSNRDTPQHF.

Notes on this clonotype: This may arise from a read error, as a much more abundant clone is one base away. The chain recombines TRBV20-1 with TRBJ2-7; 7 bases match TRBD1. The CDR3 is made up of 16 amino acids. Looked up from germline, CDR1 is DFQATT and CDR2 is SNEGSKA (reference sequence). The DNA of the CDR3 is TGCAGTGCTAGAGATTCTAGACAGGGCAAATCCTACGGGCAGTACTTC. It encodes CSARDSRQGKSYGQYF.

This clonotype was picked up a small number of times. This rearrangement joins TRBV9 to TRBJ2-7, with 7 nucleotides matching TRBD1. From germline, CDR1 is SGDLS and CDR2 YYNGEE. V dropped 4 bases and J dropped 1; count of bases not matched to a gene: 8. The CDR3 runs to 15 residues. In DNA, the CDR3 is TGTGCCAGCAGCATCGGGACAGCCAGTTCCTACGAGCAGTACTTC. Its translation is CASSIGTASSYEQYF.

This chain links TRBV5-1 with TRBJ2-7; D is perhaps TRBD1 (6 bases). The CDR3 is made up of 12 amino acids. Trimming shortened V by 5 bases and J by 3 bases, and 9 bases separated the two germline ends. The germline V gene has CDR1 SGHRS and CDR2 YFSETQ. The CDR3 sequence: CASRPDSYEQYF. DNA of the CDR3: TGCGCCAGCAGACCGGACAGCTACGAGCAGTACTTC. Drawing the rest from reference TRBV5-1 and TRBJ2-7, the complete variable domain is KAGVTQTPRYLIKTRGQQVTLSCSPISGHRSVSWYQQTPGQGLQFLFEYFSETQRNKGNFPGRFSGRQFSNSRSEMNVSTLELGDSALYLCASRPDSYEQYFGPGTRLTVT.

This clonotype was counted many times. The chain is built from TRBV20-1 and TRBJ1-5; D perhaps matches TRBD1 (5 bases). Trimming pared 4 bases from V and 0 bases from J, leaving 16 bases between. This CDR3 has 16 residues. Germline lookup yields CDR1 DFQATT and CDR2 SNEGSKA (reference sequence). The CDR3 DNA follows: TGCAGTGCTAACGATTTGGGGCAAGGTAGCAATCAGCCCCAGCATTTT. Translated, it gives CSANDLGQGSNQPQHF.

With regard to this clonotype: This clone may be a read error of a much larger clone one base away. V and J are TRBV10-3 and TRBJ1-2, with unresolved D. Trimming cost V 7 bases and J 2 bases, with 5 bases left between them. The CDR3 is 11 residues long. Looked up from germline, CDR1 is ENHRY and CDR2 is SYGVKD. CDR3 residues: CAIKGNYGYTF. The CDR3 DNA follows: TGTGCCATCAAAGGGAACTATGGCTACACCTTC.

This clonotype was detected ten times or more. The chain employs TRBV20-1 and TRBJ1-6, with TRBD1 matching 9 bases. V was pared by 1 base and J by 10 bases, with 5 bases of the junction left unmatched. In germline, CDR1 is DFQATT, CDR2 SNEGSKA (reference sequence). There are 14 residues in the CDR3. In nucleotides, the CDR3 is TGCAGTGCTAGAGTGACAGGGGGAGACTCACCCCTCCACTTT. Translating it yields CSARVTGGDSPLHF.

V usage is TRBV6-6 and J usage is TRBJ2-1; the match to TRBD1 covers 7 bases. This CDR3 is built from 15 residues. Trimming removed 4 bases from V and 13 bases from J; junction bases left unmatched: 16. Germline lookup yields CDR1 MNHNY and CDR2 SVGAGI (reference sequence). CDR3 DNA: TGTGCCAGCAGTTCCACAGGGGTCAGGGGGACCGCCCAGTTCTTC. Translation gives CASSSTGVRGTAQFF.

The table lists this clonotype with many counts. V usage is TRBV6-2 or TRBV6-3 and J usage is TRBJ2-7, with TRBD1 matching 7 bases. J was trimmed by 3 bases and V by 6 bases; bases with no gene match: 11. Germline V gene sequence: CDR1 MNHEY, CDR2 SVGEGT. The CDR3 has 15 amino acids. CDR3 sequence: CASSPRDRPVYEQYF. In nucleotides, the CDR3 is TGTGCCAGCAGCCCCAGGGACAGACCGGTCTACGAGCAGTACTTC.

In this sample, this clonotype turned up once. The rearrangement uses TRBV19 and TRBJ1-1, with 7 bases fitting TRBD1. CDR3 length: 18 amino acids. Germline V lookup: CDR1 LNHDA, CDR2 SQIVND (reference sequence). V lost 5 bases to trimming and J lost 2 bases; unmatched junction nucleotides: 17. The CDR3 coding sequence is TGTGCCAGTAGTTCACCCCCAGGGAGAAGGGGGCGCAACACTGAAGCTTTCTTT. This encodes CASSSPPGRRGRNTEAFF.

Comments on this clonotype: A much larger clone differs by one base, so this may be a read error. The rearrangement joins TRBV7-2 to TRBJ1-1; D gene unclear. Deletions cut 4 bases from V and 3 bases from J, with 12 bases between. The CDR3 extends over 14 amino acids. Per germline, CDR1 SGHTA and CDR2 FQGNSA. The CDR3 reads CASSSQNGDTEAFF. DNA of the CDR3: TGTGCCAGCAGCTCACAAAACGGGGACACTGAAGCTTTCTTT.

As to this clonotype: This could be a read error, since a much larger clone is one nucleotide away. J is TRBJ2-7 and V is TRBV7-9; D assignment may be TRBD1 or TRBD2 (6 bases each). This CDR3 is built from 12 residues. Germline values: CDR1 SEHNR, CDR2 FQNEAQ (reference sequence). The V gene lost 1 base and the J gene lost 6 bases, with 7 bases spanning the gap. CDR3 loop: CASSLGGAEQYF. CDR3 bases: TGTGCCAGCAGCTTAGGGGGGGCCGAGCAGTACTTC.

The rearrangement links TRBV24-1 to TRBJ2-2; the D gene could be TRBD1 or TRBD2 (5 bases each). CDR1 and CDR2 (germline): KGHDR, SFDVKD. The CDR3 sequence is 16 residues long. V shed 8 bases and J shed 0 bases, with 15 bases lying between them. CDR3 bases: TGTGCCACCAACGGAGCAGGGACCGCGAACACCGGGGAGCTGTTTTTT. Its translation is CATNGAGTANTGELFF.

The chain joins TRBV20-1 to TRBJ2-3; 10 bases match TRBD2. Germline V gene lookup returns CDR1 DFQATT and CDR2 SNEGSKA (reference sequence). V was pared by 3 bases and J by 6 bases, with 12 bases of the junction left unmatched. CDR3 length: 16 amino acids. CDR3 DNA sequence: TGCAGTGCTAGCAAGTCCGGTGGTAGCGGGGGGGATACGCAGTATTTT. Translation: CSASKSGGSGGDTQYF.

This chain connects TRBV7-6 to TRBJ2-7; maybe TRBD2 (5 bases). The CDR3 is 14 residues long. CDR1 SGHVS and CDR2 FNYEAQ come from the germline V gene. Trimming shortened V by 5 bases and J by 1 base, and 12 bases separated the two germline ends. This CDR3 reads CASSPGNPSYEQYF. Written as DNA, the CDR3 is TGTGCCAGCAGCCCGGGGAACCCGTCCTACGAGCAGTACTTC.

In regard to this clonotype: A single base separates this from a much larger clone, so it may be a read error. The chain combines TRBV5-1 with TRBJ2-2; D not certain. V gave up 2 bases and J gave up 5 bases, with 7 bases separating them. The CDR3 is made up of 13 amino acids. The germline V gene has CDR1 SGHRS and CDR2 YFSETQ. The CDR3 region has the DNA TGCGCCAGCAGCTTCGAAGGGACCGGGGAGCTGTTTTTT. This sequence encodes CASSFEGTGELFF.

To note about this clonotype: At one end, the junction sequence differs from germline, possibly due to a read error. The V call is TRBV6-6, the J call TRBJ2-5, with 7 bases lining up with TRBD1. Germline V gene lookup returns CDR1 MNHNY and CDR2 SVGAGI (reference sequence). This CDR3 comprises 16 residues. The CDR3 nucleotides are TGTACCAGCAGTATTTCCGGGACAGCGAGTGGGGGGACCCAGTACTTC. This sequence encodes CTSSISGTASGGTQYF.